This T cell receptor (beta chain) was observed in a study of lymphopenia after photon versus proton radiotherapy. Using immunoSEQ multiplex PCR, the repertoire was profiled, and TCRdb retains in-frame clones only, with some absent. The table has approximately 53,000 clones, approximately 92% seen once; the top ten hold around 17%. The V end lost 4 bases, the J end lost 3 bases, and 14 bases lay between the germline ends. This CDR3 spans 15 amino acids. In germline, CDR1 is SGHKS, CDR2 YYEKEE (reference sequence). The V call is TRBV5-5, the J call TRBJ2-1; D is possibly TRBD1 (5 bases). The sequence was collected from a woman aged 40 to 50 with cholangiocarcinoma. The source was peripheral blood, collected from a patient treated with photon-based radiotherapy. CDR3 in amino acids: CASSPVTEFYNEQFF. The CDR3 DNA is TGTGCCAGCAGCCCCGTGACAGAGTTCTACAATGAGCAGTTCTTC.